Each of the 2 T cell receptor beta chains below was sequenced from the same sample in a study of T cell changes during pregnancy in multiple sclerosis. Clones were sequenced by immunoSEQ multiplex PCR, and TCRdb holds only the in-frame ones, with some missing. This table has 35,000 to 40,000 clones, nearly 90% appearing once. The source material was CD4+ T cells from peripheral blood mononuclear cells, sampled in the second trimester of pregnancy. Source of these receptors: a female donor with multiple sclerosis, enrolled in a pregnancy study.

The rearrangement uses TRBV9 and TRBJ2-2, with a weak D call TRBD1 (7 bases). V gave up 7 bases and J gave up 1 base, with 14 bases separating them. The CDR3 runs 15 residues. CDR1 is SGDLS, CDR2 YYNGEE, per germline. The CDR3 bases are TGTGCCAGCGGGTCCAGGGGGGTGAACACCGGGGAGCTGTTTTTT. Translated: CASGSRGVNTGELFF.

The rearrangement uses TRBV19 and TRBJ2-1; D call uncertain. V was shortened by 3 bases and J by 9 bases, with 9 bases between the two germline ends. This CDR3 contains 12 residues. Looked up from germline, CDR1 is LNHDA and CDR2 is SQIVND (reference sequence). In DNA form, the CDR3 reads TGTGCCAGTAGTATCCGCGAAGCTGAGCAGTTCTTC. This codes for CASSIREAEQFF.